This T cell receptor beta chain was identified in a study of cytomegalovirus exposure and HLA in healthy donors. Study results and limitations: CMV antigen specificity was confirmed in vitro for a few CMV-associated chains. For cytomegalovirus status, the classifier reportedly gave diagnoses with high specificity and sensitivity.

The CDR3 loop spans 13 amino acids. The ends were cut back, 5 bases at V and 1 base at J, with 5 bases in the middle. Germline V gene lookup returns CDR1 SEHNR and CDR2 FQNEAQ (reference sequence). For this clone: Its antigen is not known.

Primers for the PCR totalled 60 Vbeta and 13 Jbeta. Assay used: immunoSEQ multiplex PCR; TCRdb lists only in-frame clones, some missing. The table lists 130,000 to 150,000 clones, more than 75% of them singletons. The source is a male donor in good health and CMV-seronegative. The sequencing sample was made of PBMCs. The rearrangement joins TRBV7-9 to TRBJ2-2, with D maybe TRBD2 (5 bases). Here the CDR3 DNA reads TGTGCCAGCAGCCGGGGGAACACCGGGGAGCTGTTTTTT. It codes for CASSRGNTGELFF.